The source of this T cell receptor beta chain is a study of cytomegalovirus exposure and HLA in healthy donors. Sequenced by immunoSEQ multiplex PCR; TCRdb stores in-frame clones only, minus some. This sample has 95,000 to 150,000 clones, with 94% found just once. V was clipped by 5 bases and J by 3 bases, with 13 bases between them. Germline CDR1 and CDR2: SEHNR and FQNEAQ (reference sequence). The CDR3 sequence is 15 residues long. Study-wide results and limits: Rare sequences made up most TCRs, while some public TCRs were found in many donors. Cytomegalovirus association was listed for around 170 TCR beta chains.

In regard to this clone: Its antigen is undetermined.

The donors formed part of the roughly 110-subject validation cohort, distinct from the roughly 700-subject first cohort. The rearrangement links TRBV7-9 to TRBJ2-2, with a weak D call TRBD2 (5 bases). Sequencing input: PBMCs. This receptor was obtained from a woman between 18 and 29 years old in good health and CMV-seronegative. CDR3 region: CASSPSSLYTGELFF. The CDR3 DNA is TGTGCCAGCAGCCCTAGCTCGTTATACACCGGGGAGCTGTTTTTT.